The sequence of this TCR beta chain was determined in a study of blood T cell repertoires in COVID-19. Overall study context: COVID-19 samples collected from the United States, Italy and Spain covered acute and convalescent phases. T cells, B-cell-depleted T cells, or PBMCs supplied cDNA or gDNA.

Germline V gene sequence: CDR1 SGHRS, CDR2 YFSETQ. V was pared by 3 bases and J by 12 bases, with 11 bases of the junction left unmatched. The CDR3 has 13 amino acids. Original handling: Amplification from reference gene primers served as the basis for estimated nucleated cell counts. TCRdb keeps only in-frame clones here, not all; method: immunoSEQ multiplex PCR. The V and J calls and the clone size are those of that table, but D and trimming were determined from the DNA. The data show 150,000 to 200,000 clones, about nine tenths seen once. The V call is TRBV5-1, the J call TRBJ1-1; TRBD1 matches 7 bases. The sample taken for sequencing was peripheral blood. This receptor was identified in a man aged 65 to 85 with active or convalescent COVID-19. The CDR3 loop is CASSSGQDNRPFF. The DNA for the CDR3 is TGCGCCAGCAGCTCCGGACAGGATAACAGGCCTTTCTTT.